This TCR beta chain was identified in a study of post-analysis software for immune sequencing data. CDR1 and CDR2 (germline): DFQATT, SNEGSKA (reference sequence). Trimming removed 0 bases from V and 3 bases from J; junction bases left unmatched: 5. CDR3 length equals 15 residues. As concerns this clonotype: Antigen specificity is unknown.

Tagging with unique molecular identifiers was a feature of the TCR beta cDNA libraries. Starting from about 0.98 to 11 million T cells, the study yielded hundreds of thousands of cDNA molecules. Each CDR3 protein is one row after TCRdb ran MiXCR on the PCR reads. Of around 200,000 distinct CDR3 sequences listed, roughly 28% are singletons. The study, taken as a whole, reports: Under the F measure, samples that were prepared in one batch clustered strongly together. In multiple sclerosis, normalized Chao1 diversity was significantly below that of controls. When patients were compared with controls, 5 or 6 TRBV segments were more frequent, TRBV5-6, TRBV5-1 and TRBV20-1 among them.

The TCR sequence derives from a girl aged 2-17 years with multiple sclerosis. This chain links TRBV20-1 with TRBJ2-1, with TRBD2 matching 7 bases. The sequenced material came from blood. The CDR3 nucleotides read TGCAGTGCTAGAGATGGCGGGGGTGACTACAATGAGCAGTTCTTC. Its translation: CSARDGGGDYNEQFF.